The table lists the clone carrying this T cell receptor (beta chain) with a count of one. Its matching antigen is unknown. The sample comes from a study of T cell responses to AZD1222 COVID-19 vaccine. CDR3 length equals 15 residues. Germline V CDR1 and CDR2: SGHAT, FQNNGV. The V end lost 5 bases, the J end lost 5 bases, and 16 bases lay between the germline ends. Study-level points and caveats: Only after the peak T cell response were repertoires sampled. Donors in the cohort were predominantly white British and more often female, and clonal diversity was possibly underestimated.

Method: immunoSEQ multiplex PCR; TCRdb's copy keeps in-frame clones and lacks some. The sample lists some 180,000 clones, approximately 91% occurring once. The material sequenced was peripheral blood, taken 28 days after the second AZD1222 dose. This clonotype was sampled from an adult who received the AZD1222 COVID-19 vaccine. This chain links TRBV11-2 with TRBJ2-1; TRBD2 is a possible D gene (6 bases). CDR3 in DNA: TGTGCCAGCAGCCAGAACCTAGCGTCTCACAATGAGCAGTTCTTC. Translating gives CASSQNLASHNEQFF.